The 8 T cell receptor beta chains below were found in one sample sequenced in a study of T cells expressing NK-cell markers. From its re-call of the 5' RACE reads, TCRdb lists each CDR3 protein once, without DNA. The repertoire shows about 410,000 distinct CDR3 sequences; the top ten hold approximately 12%. The sequencing input was blood T cells: a sorted CD56 or NKG2C T cell subset, CD4+ or CD8+ T cells, or bulk PBMC T cells (not recorded which). All receptors derive from a woman aged 50 to 65 in good health.

V and J are TRBV6-6 and TRBJ2-2; there is no DNA to check the TCRdb D call of TRBD1. Germline V gene sequence: CDR1 MNHNY, CDR2 SVGAGI (reference sequence). The length of the CDR3 is 16 residues. CDR3 loop: CASRTPQGAVPGELFF.

The chain recombines TRBV12-3 or TRBV12-4 with TRBJ2-1; there is no DNA to check the TCRdb D call of TRBD2. The CDR3 sequence is 16 residues long. The CDR3 reads CASSSLAWRSYNEQFF.

The rearrangement joins TRBV5-1 to TRBJ2-4. CDR1 is SGHRS, CDR2 YFSETQ, per germline. The CDR3 runs to 16 residues. CDR3 loop: CASSLGRTSGINIQYF.

This chain uses TRBV6-2 or TRBV6-3 with TRBJ2-7. The germline gives CDR1 MNHEY, CDR2 SVGEGT. The CDR3 consists of 13 residues. CDR3 amino acids: CASSYEPIYEQYF.

The rearrangement uses TRBV5-1 and TRBJ2-3; the TRBD1 assignment by TCRdb is unverifiable without DNA. The CDR3 spans 16 residues. The germline V gene encodes CDR1 SGHRS and CDR2 YFSETQ. CDR3 sequence: CASSQSSARSTDTQYF.

The chain recombines TRBV6-6 with TRBJ2-7; TCRdb's assignment of TRBD1 cannot be checked, as there is no DNA. Germline V gene sequence: CDR1 MNHNY, CDR2 SVGAGI (reference sequence). The CDR3 contains 14 residues. The chain's CDR3 is CASRTGRGAGEQYF.

The chain uses TRBV18 and TRBJ2-1; TCRdb designates TRBD1, a call that cannot be tested without DNA. Germline CDR1 KGHSH, CDR2 LQKENI. The CDR3 has 16 amino acids. The CDR3 reads CASSPPKGQGGSGLFF.

The chain recombines TRBV12-3 or TRBV12-4 with TRBJ1-2. This CDR3 has 14 amino acids. CDR3 region: CASRQSRVQAGYTF.